A single sample is the source of the 9 T cell receptor beta chains below, sequenced in a study of T cells after yellow fever vaccination. TCRdb ran MiXCR on the 5' RACE reads and lists one entry per CDR3 protein. The table includes 65,000 to 90,000 distinct CDR3 sequences, about an eighth detected once. Sequencing used CD8+ T cells not binding an NS4B(214-222) dextramer, sorted from PBMCs, obtained 20 to 25 days after the first yellow fever vaccination. These receptors all stem from a man in his late teens or twenties who received the YFV17D yellow fever vaccine.

The CDR3 nucleotides are TGCGCCAGCGGGCAGGGGGTGGGGTTCGCGCAGTTCTTC. Amino acids: CASGQGVGFAQFF. J is TRBJ2-1 and V is TRBV5-1; TRBD1 agrees at 7 bases. CDR3 size: 13 residues. Germline V gene lookup returns CDR1 SGHRS and CDR2 YFSETQ. The V and J ends lost 7 bases and 12 bases, in that order; junction bases with no gene match: 13.

The rearrangement joins TRBV28 to TRBJ1-1; tentatively, D is TRBD1 (5 bases). The CDR3 has 14 residues. The germline V gene encodes CDR1 MDHEN and CDR2 SYDVKM. With 3 bases removed from V and 0 bases from J, the gap between germline ends came to 8 bases. The CDR3 DNA is TGTGCCAGCAGTTTGGTACAGGTGAACACTGAAGCTTTCTTT. Its translation is CASSLVQVNTEAFF.

This CDR3 is CASSLQGMWTEAFF. CDR3 bases: TGTGCCAGCAGTTTACAGGGGATGTGGACTGAAGCTTTCTTT. This chain joins TRBV28 and TRBJ1-1, with a tentative D call TRBD1 (6 bases). The CDR3 length is 14 residues. Germline CDR1 is MDHEN and CDR2 is SYDVKM. Trimming shortened V by 2 bases and J by 5 bases, and 12 bases separated the two germline ends.

This clonotype came up a few times. The V call is TRBV7-3, the J call TRBJ2-5, with D possibly TRBD2 on 6 matching bases. V was shortened by 5 bases and J by 5 bases, with 18 bases between the two germline ends. Per germline, CDR1 SGHTA and CDR2 FQGTGA. This CDR3 is 15 amino acids long. CDR3 nucleotides: TGTGCCAGCAGCCTACCCCCCGGGGGATGGGAGACCCAGTACTTC. Translation gives CASSLPPGGWETQYF.

This clonotype has at least ten counts. This chain links TRBV29-1 with TRBJ2-7; D is perhaps TRBD2 (5 bases). V was trimmed by 1 base and J by 4 bases, leaving 11 bases between them. This CDR3 is 13 amino acids long. Per the germline V gene, CDR1 is SQVTM and CDR2 is ANQGSEA. Here the CDR3 DNA reads TGCAGCGTTGAAGCGGGGTTGGGGTACGAGCAGTACTTC. Translated, it gives CSVEAGLGYEQYF.

This rearrangement joins TRBV12-3 or TRBV12-4 to TRBJ2-3, with D unclear. This CDR3 is built from 12 residues. V lost 6 bases, J lost 8 bases, and 12 bases lay in between. The CDR3 protein is CASRFGAGTQYF. Here the CDR3 DNA reads TGTGCCAGCAGGTTCGGAGCCGGTACGCAGTATTTT.

The chain employs TRBV4-1 and TRBJ1-1, with a weak D call TRBD1 (5 bases). Germline V gene data show CDR1 as MGHRA and CDR2 as YSYEKL. The CDR3 runs to 11 residues. Trimming shortened V by 10 bases and J by 7 bases, and 13 bases separated the two germline ends. The DNA for the CDR3 is TGCGCCACCCTTGGGGGGGGTGAAGCTTTCTTT. This encodes CATLGGGEAFF.

In its sample, this clonotype was seen a few times. The chain employs TRBV9 and TRBJ2-7; D not resolved. CDR1 SGDLS and CDR2 YYNGEE come from the germline V gene. The CDR3 spans 14 residues. V gave up 4 bases and J gave up 4 bases, with 15 bases separating them. CDR3 in DNA: TGTGCCAGCAGCCCCCCGGAGAATCAGTACGAGCAGTACTTC. Its translation: CASSPPENQYEQYF.

There are a few counts of this clonotype. V usage is TRBV10-3 and J usage is TRBJ2-3; D ambiguous. The germline V and J ends were trimmed by 5 bases and 6 bases, with 6 bases remaining between them. Germline values: CDR1 ENHRY, CDR2 SYGVKD. CDR3 length: 11 residues. DNA of the CDR3: TGTGCCATCAGTATCGGGGATACGCAGTATTTT. Protein: CAISIGDTQYF.